The rows below give T cell receptor beta chains drawn from one sample of a study of T cell responses to AZD1222 COVID-19 vaccine. TCRdb's table, derived via immunoSEQ multiplex PCR, lists solely in-frame clones and lacks some. Of 100,000 to 150,000 clones listed, approximately 89% were seen once; the top ten hold over 5.5%. The material was peripheral blood, obtained on day 0 of AZD1222 vaccination. These receptors originate from an adult in good health. The CDR3 runs from the conserved cysteine through the conserved F or W. Each record gives: V gene, D gene, CDR3 length, J gene, CDR3 protein, CDR3 DNA. The D gene is left open where the match is weak.

v_gene: TRBV27; d_gene: TRBD2; len: 15; j_gene: TRBJ2-7; CDR3aa: CASSLRREGLYEQYF; CDR3nt: TGTGCCAGCAGTTTAAGGCGGGAGGGTCTCTACGAGCAGTACTTC
v_gene: TRBV9; d_gene: .; len: 13; j_gene: TRBJ2-1; CDR3aa: CASSGLGGNEQFF; CDR3nt: TGTGCCAGCAGCGGCCTTGGGGGCAATGAGCAGTTCTTC
v_gene: TRBV4-1; d_gene: .; len: 15; j_gene: TRBJ1-1; CDR3aa: CASSEGVQGWTEAFF; CDR3nt: TGCGCCAGCAGCGAAGGGGTACAGGGCTGGACTGAAGCTTTCTTT
v_gene: TRBV7-3; d_gene: TRBD2; len: 15; j_gene: TRBJ2-1; CDR3aa: CASSPRGGGYNEQFF; CDR3nt: TGTGCCAGCAGCCCGCGGGGGGGCGGATACAATGAGCAGTTCTTC
v_gene: TRBV7-8; d_gene: .; len: 14; j_gene: TRBJ1-2; CDR3aa: CASSSPGTFVGYTF; CDR3nt: TGTGCCAGCAGCTCTCCCGGGACATTTGTTGGCTACACCTTC
v_gene: TRBV14; d_gene: .; len: 12; j_gene: TRBJ1-6; CDR3aa: CASSQGLSPLHF; CDR3nt: TGTGCCAGCAGCCAGGGTTTATCACCCCTCCACTTT
v_gene: TRBV30; d_gene: .; len: 12; j_gene: TRBJ1-4; CDR3aa: CAWEAVDEKLFF; CDR3nt: TGTGCCTGGGAGGCGGTGGATGAAAAACTGTTTTTT
v_gene: TRBV19; d_gene: TRBD2; len: 17; j_gene: TRBJ2-1; CDR3aa: CASSPPIAGGLHNEQFF; CDR3nt: TGTGCCAGTAGCCCTCCGATAGCGGGAGGGCTCCACAATGAGCAGTTCTTC
v_gene: TRBV19; d_gene: .; len: 16; j_gene: TRBJ1-3; CDR3aa: CASSRPFTGSGNTIYF; CDR3nt: TGTGCCAGTAGTAGGCCCTTCACAGGGTCTGGAAACACCATATATTTT
v_gene: TRBV5-5; d_gene: .; len: 15; j_gene: TRBJ1-5; CDR3aa: CASSLAGTGNQPQHF; CDR3nt: TGTGCCAGCAGCTTGGCGGGGACCGGCAATCAGCCCCAGCATTTT